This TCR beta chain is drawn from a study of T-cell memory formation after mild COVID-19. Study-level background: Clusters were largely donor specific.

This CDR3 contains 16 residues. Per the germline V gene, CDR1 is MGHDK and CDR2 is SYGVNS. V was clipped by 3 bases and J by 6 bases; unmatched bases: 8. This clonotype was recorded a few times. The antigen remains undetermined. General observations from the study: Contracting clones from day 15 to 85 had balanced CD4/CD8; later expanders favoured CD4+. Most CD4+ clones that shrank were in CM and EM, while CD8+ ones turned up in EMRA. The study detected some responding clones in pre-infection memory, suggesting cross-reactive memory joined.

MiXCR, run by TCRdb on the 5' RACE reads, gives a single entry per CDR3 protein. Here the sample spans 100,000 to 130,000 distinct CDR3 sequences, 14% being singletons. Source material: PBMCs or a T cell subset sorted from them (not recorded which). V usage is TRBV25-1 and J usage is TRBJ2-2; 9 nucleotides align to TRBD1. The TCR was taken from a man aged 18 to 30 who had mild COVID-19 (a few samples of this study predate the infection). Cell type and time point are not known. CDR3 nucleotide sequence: TGTGCCAGCAGTGATACAGGGGGCGCCGGGGCCGGGGAGCTGTTTTTT. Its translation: CASSDTGGAGAGELFF. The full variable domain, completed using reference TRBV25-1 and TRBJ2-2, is EADIYQTPRYLVIGTGKKITLECSQTMGHDKMYWYQQDPGMELHLIHYSYGVNSTEKGDLSSESTVSRIRTEHFPLTLESARPSHTSQYLCASSDTGGAGAGELFFGEGSRLTVL.